What follows is one T cell receptor (beta chain) and its context. These data belong to a study of blood T cell repertoires in COVID-19. Background on the study: Collection of acute and convalescent COVID-19 samples took place in the United States, Italy and Spain. PBMCs, B-cell-depleted T cells, or T cells provided the cDNA or gDNA that made up the material.

Original data processing: Scientists estimated how many nucleated cells there were by amplifying reference gene primers. Only in-frame clones appear in the TCRdb table, and some are missing; sequencing was by immunoSEQ multiplex PCR. That table is the source of V, J and clone size, and D and trimming were worked out from the DNA. The table lists under 150,000 clones, approximately 80% of them singletons. Germline V gene sequence: CDR1 MNHEY, CDR2 SVGEGT. Deletions cut 6 bases from V and 2 bases from J, with 21 bases between. The CDR3 spans 17 residues. The sequencing input was peripheral blood. The chain carries TRBV6-2 or TRBV6-3 and TRBJ2-3, with D possibly matching TRBD2 (6 bases). This receptor was identified in a man aged 35-49 years with active or convalescent COVID-19. CDR3 in DNA: TGTGCCAGCAGCCGGGACTCCAGCCTTACTTACACAGATACGCAGTATTTT. Its protein is CASSRDSSLTYTDTQYF.